These 8 T cell receptor beta chains originate from one sample sequenced in a study of blood T cell repertoires in COVID-19. Repertoires were generated with immunoSEQ multiplex PCR, while TCRdb's copy carries only in-frame clones and drops some. The sample shows approximately 240,000 clones, around 82% of them seen only once. The sample taken for sequencing was peripheral blood. The origin of the receptors is a woman older than 75 with active or convalescent COVID-19.

The chain has TRBV28 and TRBJ1-4; the match to TRBD1 covers 7 bases. Germline assignment: CDR1 MDHEN and CDR2 SYDVKM. The CDR3 has 13 amino acids. V gave up 9 bases and J gave up 7 bases; unmatched junction bases: 8. The CDR3 loop is CASYRGLGEKLFF. CDR3 in DNA: TGTGCCAGTTACAGGGGACTCGGTGAAAAACTGTTTTTT. The variable domain in full, completed from reference TRBV28 and TRBJ1-4, reads DVKVTQSSRYLVKRTGEKVFLECVQDMDHENMFWYRQDPGLGLRLIYFSYDVKMKEKGDIPEGYSVSREKKERFSLILESASTNQTSMYLCASYRGLGEKLFFGSGTQLSVL.

The rearrangement uses TRBV4-1 and TRBJ2-7; 11 nucleotides line up with TRBD2. The CDR3 is 19 residues long. With V trimmed by 0 bases and J by 1 base, 11 bases remained unmatched. Germline lookup yields CDR1 MGHRA and CDR2 YSYEKL. This chain's CDR3 is CASSQDMLAGGPSSYEQYF. The CDR3 DNA reads TGCGCCAGCAGCCAAGATATGCTAGCGGGAGGCCCCTCATCCTACGAGCAGTACTTC.

V usage is TRBV5-1 and J usage is TRBJ1-1; a weak D match, TRBD1 (6 bases). The CDR3 extends over 15 amino acids. Trimming shortened V by 0 bases and J by 5 bases, and 14 bases separated the two germline ends. Germline values: CDR1 SGHRS, CDR2 YFSETQ. CDR3 sequence (DNA): TGCGCCAGCAGCTTGGCCTTAACAGGGCATACTGAAGCTTTCTTT. This gives the protein CASSLALTGHTEAFF.

This rearrangement joins TRBV19 to TRBJ2-3; possible D gene TRBD1, 6 bases. The V end was cut by 5 bases, the J end by 4 bases, with 16 bases between. The CDR3 length is 15 residues. CDR1 and CDR2 from the germline V gene are LNHDA and SQIVND (reference sequence). The CDR3 loop reads CASSPLVHRADTQYF. In nucleotides, the CDR3 is TGTGCCAGTAGTCCCCTAGTCCACAGGGCAGATACGCAGTATTTT.

J is TRBJ2-5 and V is TRBV5-1; D might be TRBD1 (7 bases). V was pared by 0 bases and J by 1 base, with 13 bases between. Germline lookup yields CDR1 SGHRS and CDR2 YFSETQ. CDR3 size: 16 residues. The CDR3 DNA is TGCGCCAGCAGCTTGGTCGGAGGGGGCATCCAAGAGACCCAGTACTTC. Translating gives CASSLVGGGIQETQYF. The full variable domain, in which reference TRBV5-1 and TRBJ2-5 provide the parts outside the CDR3, is KAGVTQTPRYLIKTRGQQVTLSCSPISGHRSVSWYQQTPGQGLQFLFEYFSETQRNKGNFPGRFSGRQFSNSRSEMNVSTLELGDSALYLCASSLVGGGIQETQYFGPGTRLLVL.

The table lists this clone with a few counts. The chain employs TRBV25-1 and TRBJ2-1, with 8 bases fitting TRBD2. Trimming took 8 bases from V and 8 from J; bases not matched to a gene: 11. The germline CDR1 and CDR2 sequences are MGHDK and SYGVNS. The CDR3 is 14 amino acids. CDR3: CASRKRERVDEQFF. CDR3 sequence (DNA): TGTGCCAGCCGGAAGCGGGAGAGGGTTGATGAGCAGTTCTTC.

This clone has a single count. The chain is built from TRBV7-9 and TRBJ2-3; 11 nucleotides agree with TRBD2. The V gene's germline CDR1 is SEHNR and CDR2 FQNEAQ (reference sequence). This CDR3 is built from 19 residues. The trim removed 1 base at V and 2 bases at J, leaving 11 bases unmatched. As DNA, the CDR3 is TGTGCCAGCAGCTTAGGGTTGCTAGCGGGAGGTTTCATCACAGATACGCAGTATTTT. Its translation: CASSLGLLAGGFITDTQYF.

The CDR3, as DNA: TGTGCCAGCGGGGGCGTCTCAAGCTCTGGAAACACCATATATTTT. This sequence encodes CASGGVSSSGNTIYF. This chain uses TRBV28 with TRBJ1-3; D possibly corresponds to TRBD1 (6 bases). The V end was cut by 8 bases, the J end by 0 bases, with 14 bases between. From germline, CDR1 is MDHEN and CDR2 SYDVKM. This CDR3 has 15 residues.